This T cell receptor beta chain comes out of a study of STAT3 mutations in large granular lymphocyte leukemia. Study background: Roughly half the longitudinally sequenced T-LGLL patients had canonical STAT3 mutations. Study conclusions and caveats: Every T-LGLL patient had at least one immunodominant TCRbeta clonotype. After therapy, about 35% of the 18 patients switched clonotypes, all new clones STAT3 wild type.

To note about this clone: Antigen: not known.

Trimming took 0 bases from V and 3 from J; bases not matched to a gene: 8. Per the germline V gene, CDR1 is MGHRA and CDR2 is YSYEKL. The CDR3 is 16 amino acids. Sequencing was performed with immunoSEQ multiplex PCR; in TCRdb, only in-frame clones are kept and a portion is missing. The sample shows 10,000 or so clones, roughly three quarters of them seen only once. The sample consisted of peripheral blood mononuclear cells. The J gene is TRBJ2-7, the V gene TRBV4-1; TRBD2 aligns across 7 bases. This receptor was obtained from a man between 60 and 75 years old with T-cell large granular lymphocyte leukemia. Some clones in this sample may be carry-over from other donors' samples. The DNA of the CDR3 is TGCGCCAGCAGCCAAGAGATGGGAGGGGAGGACTACGAGCAGTACTTC. This sequence encodes CASSQEMGGEDYEQYF.